This T cell receptor (beta chain) was recorded in a study of vaccination effects on CD4 cells after COVID-19. The assay was immunoSEQ multiplex PCR, and TCRdb's table has in-frame clones only and misses some. The table has about 25,000 clones, roughly 80% seen once; the top ten hold approximately 10%. Viral peptide pools were used in the ViraFEST assay to expand antigen-specific CD4+ T cells, and sequencing came afterward. Following an approximately eleven-day culture, CD4+ T cells were purified. Nucleocapsid antibodies were negative in the vaccine recipients, who had never had SARS-CoV-2 infection. As concerns this clone: What it binds is not known.

This CDR3 contains 15 residues. Per germline, CDR1 SGHRS and CDR2 YFSETQ. V shed 0 bases and J shed 0 bases, with 9 bases lying between them. This receptor was taken from a human donor who received a COVID-19 vaccine. This chain uses TRBV5-1 with TRBJ1-1, with a tentative D call TRBD1 (5 bases). The source was CD4+ T cells from PBMCs cultured with HCoV-NL63 spike peptides, collected before COVID-19 vaccination. CDR3 nucleotide sequence: TGCGCCAGCAGCTTGGGGGGGGGAATGAACACTGAAGCTTTCTTT. Protein sequence: CASSLGGGMNTEAFF.